The 32 T cell receptor beta chains below all came from one sample that was sequenced in a study of radiotherapy plus CTLA-4 blockade in lung cancer. Clones were read by immunoSEQ multiplex PCR, and TCRdb kept only the in-frame ones, dropping some. The sample lists roughly 54,000 clones; 79% were seen once. The sequencing here drew on peripheral blood, taken from a patient treated with radiotherapy plus ipilimumab. These TCRs come from a human donor with non-small cell lung cancer who had a partial response to radiotherapy plus ipilimumab.

This clone came up once. The chain combines TRBV6-5 with TRBJ2-2; D uncertain. V was shortened by 6 bases and J by 5 bases, with 10 bases between the two germline ends. Germline V CDR1 and CDR2: MNHEY, SVGAGI. The CDR3 loop spans 13 amino acids. CDR3 residues: CASSTQWTGELFF. The CDR3 bases are TGTGCCAGCAGCACACAGTGGACCGGGGAGCTGTTTTTT.

V and J are TRBV7-2 and TRBJ1-4; maybe TRBD1 (5 bases). Deletions cut 1 base from V and 8 bases from J, with 14 bases between. CDR1 SGHTA and CDR2 FQGNSA come from the germline V gene. The CDR3 extends over 15 amino acids. CDR3 region: CASSLVSGSGEKLFF. The CDR3 DNA reads TGTGCCAGCAGCTTAGTTTCAGGGTCAGGAGAAAAACTGTTTTTT.

A few counts support this clone. This chain joins TRBV14 and TRBJ2-5, with 10 bases aligning to TRBD1. J lost 4 bases, V lost 2 bases, and 4 bases had no gene match. The CDR3 consists of 15 residues. Germline loops: CDR1 SGHDN, CDR2 FVKESK. The CDR3 here is CASSQTGTGVETQYF. CDR3 coding DNA: TGTGCCAGCAGCCAAACCGGGACAGGGGTAGAGACCCAGTACTTC.

In its sample, this clone was seen once. The V gene is TRBV27, the J gene TRBJ2-2; the D gene is possibly TRBD1 (5 bases). This CDR3 region has 15 residues. CDR1 is MNHEY and CDR2 is SMNVEV in the germline V gene (reference sequence). V was clipped by 6 bases and J by 6 bases, with 17 bases between them. The CDR3 nucleotides are TGTGCCAGCAGCCGAACCACAGGCTCTCCCGGGGAGCTGTTTTTT. Translation: CASSRTTGSPGELFF.

The CDR3 loop is CASSRDRGRTEAFF. CDR3 bases: TGTGCCAGTAGTAGGGACAGGGGGCGTACTGAAGCTTTCTTT. The gene calls are TRBV19 and TRBJ1-1, with 12 bases matching TRBD1. Trimming took 4 bases from V and 5 from J; bases not matched to a gene: 2. The CDR3 totals 14 residues. Germline CDR1 is LNHDA and CDR2 is SQIVND (reference sequence).

The chain carries TRBV6-5 and TRBJ1-3; D unresolved. Trimming removed 8 bases at V and 4 bases at J, with 15 bases between. This CDR3 has 14 residues. The germline V gene encodes CDR1 MNHEY and CDR2 SVGAGI. The CDR3 is CASRETTGGNTIYF. CDR3 nucleotides: TGTGCCAGCCGGGAGACAACGGGAGGAAACACCATATATTTT.

V and J are TRBV9 and TRBJ2-3; TRBD2 matches at 15 bases. This CDR3 region has 15 residues. V gave up 5 bases and J gave up 8 bases; unmatched junction bases: 6. Germline CDR1 SGDLS, CDR2 YYNGEE. The CDR3 DNA is TGTGCCAGCAGTGGGACTAGCGGGGGGCTCACTACGCAGTATTTT. Translated: CASSGTSGGLTTQYF.

The chain employs TRBV6-1 and TRBJ1-1; 9 bases line up with TRBD1. CDR1 and CDR2 (germline): MNHNS, SASEGT. The CDR3 loop spans 15 amino acids. Trimming took 5 bases from V and 5 from J; bases not matched to a gene: 9. The CDR3 bases are TGTGCCAGCAGTTCCGTACAGGGGGCGAGGACTGAAGCTTTCTTT. This sequence encodes CASSSVQGARTEAFF.

The chain has TRBV10-3 and TRBJ1-5, with TRBD1 identical over 8 bases. The J segment lost 4 bases and the V segment lost 2 bases, leaving 1 base of the junction unmatched. The CDR3 totals 14 residues. Germline assignment: CDR1 ENHRY and CDR2 SYGVKD. The CDR3 loop reads CAISEGQGNQPQHF. The CDR3 region has the DNA TGTGCCATCAGTGAGGGACAGGGAAATCAGCCCCAGCATTTT.

The J gene is TRBJ1-2, the V gene TRBV2; D is possibly TRBD1 (6 bases). Per germline, CDR1 SNHLY and CDR2 FYNNEI. CDR3 length equals 17 residues. V was clipped by 0 bases and J by 5 bases, with 19 bases between them. In nucleotides, the CDR3 is TGTGCCAGCAGTGAAGCGAGGGCGGGGGGCATCGGGTATGGCTACACCTTC. Translation: CASSEARAGGIGYGYTF.

A few counts support this clone. The rearrangement joins TRBV5-1 to TRBJ2-5; D is possibly TRBD1 (6 bases). The V and J ends lost 8 bases and 4 bases respectively, with 18 bases between them. There are 14 residues in the CDR3. The germline V gene has CDR1 SGHRS and CDR2 YFSETQ. CDR3 nucleotide sequence: TGCGCCAGTAGGAGAACTACAGGGCGAGAGACCCAGTACTTC. It translates to CASRRTTGRETQYF.

The chain recombines TRBV10-3 with TRBJ1-6; a weak D match, TRBD1 (5 bases). V was clipped by 4 bases and J by 7 bases, with 8 bases between them. Germline V lookup: CDR1 ENHRY, CDR2 SYGVKD. CDR3 length: 13 residues. CDR3: CAISAGYNSPLHF. CDR3 sequence (DNA): TGTGCCATCAGTGCAGGGTACAATTCACCCCTCCACTTT.

This clone was observed a few times. This chain uses TRBV6-1 with TRBJ1-2; D possibly corresponds to TRBD1 (5 bases). The V end lost 6 bases, the J end lost 8 bases, and 19 bases lay between the germline ends. This CDR3 is built from 14 residues. Germline V CDR1 and CDR2: MNHNS, SASEGT. CDR3 loop: CASSLGGTDGGYTF. As DNA, the CDR3 is TGTGCCAGCAGCTTGGGCGGGACCGACGGAGGCTACACCTTC.

This clone was seen once. This chain uses TRBV19 with TRBJ2-1; 13 positions match TRBD2. The CDR3 length is 14 residues. Germline assignment: CDR1 LNHDA and CDR2 SQIVND (reference sequence). The CDR3 reads CASRTSGGHNEQFF. CDR3 nucleotide sequence: TGTGCTTCCCGGACTAGCGGGGGTCACAATGAGCAGTTCTTC.

The genes are TRBV11-2 and TRBJ1-1; no reliable D call. Trimming removed 1 base at V and 1 base at J, with 4 bases between. CDR1 is SGHAT, CDR2 FQNNGV, per germline. The CDR3 has 13 amino acids. CDR3 region: CASSLAENTEAFF. CDR3 in DNA: TGTGCCAGCAGCTTAGCAGAGAACACTGAAGCTTTCTTT. The full variable domain, with the rest looked up from reference TRBV11-2 and TRBJ1-1, is EAGVAQSPRYKIIEKRQSVAFWCNPISGHATLYWYQQILGQGPKLLIQFQNNGVVDDSQLPKDRFSAERLKGVDSTLKIQPAKLEDSAVYLCASSLAENTEAFFGQGTRLTVV.

The chain is built from TRBV11-2 and TRBJ2-2, with D perhaps matching TRBD1 (6 bases). The CDR3 extends over 13 amino acids. From germline, CDR1 is SGHAT and CDR2 FQNNGV. V lost 3 bases to trimming and J lost 8 bases, with 10 bases between them. Here the CDR3 reads CASSFPGVGELFF. The CDR3 DNA is TGTGCCAGCAGCTTCCCAGGGGTTGGGGAGCTGTTTTTT. Combining the CDR3 with reference TRBV11-2 and TRBJ2-2 gives the whole variable domain EAGVAQSPRYKIIEKRQSVAFWCNPISGHATLYWYQQILGQGPKLLIQFQNNGVVDDSQLPKDRFSAERLKGVDSTLKIQPAKLEDSAVYLCASSFPGVGELFFGEGSRLTVL.

V usage is TRBV6-5 and J usage is TRBJ2-7; D perhaps matches TRBD1 (6 bases). The CDR3 runs 15 residues. V was cut by 4 bases and J by 5 bases, with 18 bases left in between. CDR1 and CDR2 (germline): MNHEY, SVGAGI. The CDR3 region has the DNA TGTGCCAGCAGTTTTACAGGGAAGGTGAGGGACGAGCAGTACTTC. Protein: CASSFTGKVRDEQYF.

The chain recombines TRBV30 with TRBJ2-7, with D possibly TRBD2 on 6 matching bases. Trimming took off 5 bases at V and 3 bases at J, with 17 bases between the two ends. In germline, CDR1 is GTSNPN, CDR2 SVGIG (reference sequence). The CDR3 length is 14 residues. The CDR3 loop is CAWGQGRLRYEQYF. The CDR3 DNA is TGTGCCTGGGGCCAAGGGAGGCTACGCTACGAGCAGTACTTC.

The chain carries TRBV6-5 and TRBJ2-5; tentatively, D is TRBD1 (6 bases). The CDR3 has 14 residues. From germline, CDR1 is MNHEY and CDR2 SVGAGI. Trimming took 1 base from V and 4 from J, leaving 10 bases between them. CDR3 sequence (DNA): TGTGCCAGCAGTTACTTCGGACAGACAGAGACCCAGTACTTC. It yields the protein CASSYFGQTETQYF.

The count of this clone is one. The V gene is TRBV30, the J gene TRBJ2-1, with TRBD1 matching 7 bases. Losses at the gene ends were 3 bases for V and 5 bases for J; bases not matched to a gene: 7. Germline assignment: CDR1 GTSNPN and CDR2 SVGIG (reference sequence). CDR3 length: 14 amino acids. The CDR3 here is CAWSSTGTHNEQFF. CDR3 in DNA: TGTGCCTGGAGCTCGACAGGGACCCACAATGAGCAGTTCTTC.

The J gene is TRBJ1-6, the V gene TRBV9; 7 nucleotides match TRBD1. Germline loops: CDR1 SGDLS, CDR2 YYNGEE. The junction had 12 bases not matched to a gene; V was cut back by 0 bases and J by 3 bases. The CDR3 totals 19 residues. This CDR3 reads CASSVAGLDRWGYNSPLHF. DNA of the CDR3: TGTGCCAGCAGCGTAGCCGGATTGGACAGGTGGGGCTATAATTCACCCCTCCACTTT.

The J gene is TRBJ2-7, the V gene TRBV5-1; D ambiguous. V was clipped by 2 bases and J by 5 bases, with 5 bases between them. The CDR3 is made up of 11 amino acids. Germline V gene lookup returns CDR1 SGHRS and CDR2 YFSETQ. The CDR3 reads CASSFFDEQYF. CDR3 coding DNA: TGCGCCAGCAGCTTCTTCGACGAGCAGTACTTC. Full variable domain (rest looked up from reference TRBV5-1 and TRBJ2-7): KAGVTQTPRYLIKTRGQQVTLSCSPISGHRSVSWYQQTPGQGLQFLFEYFSETQRNKGNFPGRFSGRQFSNSRSEMNVSTLELGDSALYLCASSFFDEQYFGPGTRLTVT.

CDR3 DNA: TGTGCCAGCTCACCGGAGTTGACGGGGACAAGTGAAGCTTTCTTT. This encodes CASSPELTGTSEAFF. The chain carries TRBV18 and TRBJ1-1; weak D call: TRBD1 (6 bases). V lost 3 bases to trimming and J lost 7 bases, with 18 bases between them. This CDR3 comprises 15 residues. CDR1 is KGHSH, CDR2 LQKENI, per germline.

The chain is built from TRBV5-1 and TRBJ2-7, with TRBD1 matching over 10 bases. V shed 4 bases and J 7 bases; nucleotides not matched to a gene: 8. Germline V gene lookup returns CDR1 SGHRS and CDR2 YFSETQ. The CDR3 is 14 residues long. CDR3 coding DNA: TGCGCCAGCAGCGCGCGACAGGGGGCGCGGGAGCAGTACTTC. Its protein product is CASSARQGAREQYF.

The CDR3 region has the DNA TGTGCCAGCAGCTTAGGGACAGGGGATGAGCAGTTCTTC. Protein product: CASSLGTGDEQFF. The chain links TRBV7-2 to TRBJ2-1; 9 positions match TRBD1. Germline trimming cut 1 base from V and 8 bases from J; bases unmatched to any gene: 0. The CDR3 length is 13 residues. Germline V gene data show CDR1 as SGHTA and CDR2 as FQGNSA.

This chain connects TRBV6-6 to TRBJ1-1; D remains unclear. The CDR3 is 11 residues long. Per the germline V gene, CDR1 is MNHNY and CDR2 is SVGAGI (reference sequence). The germline V and J ends were trimmed by 5 bases and 3 bases, with 4 bases remaining between them. The CDR3 reads CASSRDTEAFF. The CDR3 coding sequence is TGTGCCAGCAGTCGGGACACTGAAGCTTTCTTT.

The J gene is TRBJ2-1, the V gene TRBV27; 11 bases map to TRBD1. Germline V lookup: CDR1 MNHEY, CDR2 SMNVEV (reference sequence). V lost 4 bases and J lost 8; bases outside the gene matches: 10. The CDR3 sequence is 16 residues long. CDR3 sequence: CASSSLGQGALDEQFF. In DNA form, the CDR3 reads TGTGCCAGCAGTTCCCTTGGACAGGGGGCGCTCGATGAGCAGTTCTTC.

The rearrangement joins TRBV6-1 to TRBJ1-5; D remains ambiguous. Trimming removed 6 bases from V and 0 bases from J, with 9 bases in between. The CDR3 has 14 residues. Germline V CDR1 and CDR2: MNHNS, SASEGT. This CDR3 reads CASSPTISNQPQHF. The CDR3 DNA reads TGTGCCAGCAGCCCGACTATTAGCAATCAGCCCCAGCATTTT.

The rearrangement uses TRBV30 and TRBJ2-7; unclear D gene. The CDR3 is 13 amino acids. Germline CDR1 reads GTSNPN; CDR2 reads SVGIG (reference sequence). The V and J ends lost 8 bases and 3 bases respectively, with 17 bases between them. The CDR3 DNA sequence: TGTGCCGGATCAGTGTCGGGTCTCTACGAGCAGTACTTC. Protein sequence: CAGSVSGLYEQYF.

This clone appeared a few times. CDR3 sequence (DNA): TGTGCCAGCAGCCAAGATGGAGCCTATGGCTACACCTTC. Encoded protein: CASSQDGAYGYTF. V usage is TRBV5-4 and J usage is TRBJ1-2; D uncertain. Germline V gene lookup returns CDR1 SGHNT and CDR2 YYREEE (reference sequence). The CDR3 loop spans 13 amino acids. Trimming cost V 4 bases and J 4 bases, with 11 bases left between them.

This clone has just a few counts. The rearrangement joins TRBV4-1 to TRBJ2-5; tentative D call: TRBD2 (5 bases). This CDR3 region has 15 residues. Trimming took 0 bases from V and 1 from J, leaving 9 bases between them. CDR1 MGHRA and CDR2 YSYEKL come from the germline V gene. The CDR3 region is CASSQDWGVQETQYF. DNA of the CDR3: TGCGCCAGCAGCCAAGATTGGGGAGTCCAAGAGACCCAGTACTTC.

This chain links TRBV7-9 with TRBJ2-5; the match to TRBD1 covers 11 bases. The germline gives CDR1 SEHNR, CDR2 FQNEAQ (reference sequence). The V segment lost 7 bases and the J segment 3 bases; nucleotides outside the gene matches: 7. The CDR3 runs to 15 residues. DNA of the CDR3: TGTGCCAGCACCCTTGGGACAGGGGGGGAAGAGACCCAGTACTTC. Protein: CASTLGTGGEETQYF.